Shown below are 28 T cell receptor beta chains from a single sample sequenced in a study of graft-versus-host responses after intestinal transplantation (dated by TCRdb to about 2021). The method behind the library was the immunoSEQ multiplex PCR assay. TCRdb took over this immuneACCESS table, retaining in-frame rearrangements with V and J assigned. Such tables are incomplete; in checked studies, under half of the missing clones stem from an unresolved V gene, and the remainder is unexplained. For this sample the table gives around 100,000 clones, of which about 92% were detected only once. Together, the top ten hold under 1.5% of the sample. No cognate antigen is known for these TCRs. The intended sense of this specimen's time point label: cells obtained before transplantation from donor or recipient. The material sequenced was unstimulated CD8+ T cells sorted from spleen or lymph node cells, taken before transplant. Receptor source: a human donor who was the organ donor for an intestinal transplant.

V usage is TRBV4-3 and J usage is TRBJ2-7; a possible D gene is TRBD2 (6 bases). The V end lost 0 bases, the J end lost 3 bases, and 12 bases lay between the germline ends. Germline assignment: CDR1 LGHNA and CDR2 YSLEER. This CDR3 region has 15 residues. As DNA, the CDR3 is TGCGCCAGCAGCCAAGATAGGGCGGGAAACTACGAGCAGTACTTC. The encoded protein is CASSQDRAGNYEQYF.

This clone was found a few times. CDR3 nucleotide sequence: TGTGCCACCAGCAGAGGATATGGGGGGCAAGAGACCCAGTACTTC. This sequence encodes CATSRGYGGQETQYF. The chain employs TRBV15 and TRBJ2-5; D is perhaps TRBD2 (6 bases). The V gene's germline CDR1 is LNHNV and CDR2 YYDKDF (reference sequence). The CDR3 is made up of 15 amino acids. V shed 1 base and J shed 2 bases, with 11 bases lying between them. Full variable domain (outside the CDR3, taken from reference TRBV15 and TRBJ2-5): DAMVIQNPRYQVTQFGKPVTLSCSQTLNHNVMYWYQQKSSQAPKLLFHYYDKDFNNEADTPDNFQSRRPNTSFCFLDIRSPGLGDTAMYLCATSRGYGGQETQYFGPGTRLLVL.

The rearrangement uses TRBV7-2 and TRBJ1-2; the D gene is possibly TRBD1 (5 bases). V was clipped by 1 base and J by 10 bases, with 7 bases between them. The length of the CDR3 is 11 residues. Germline V gives CDR1 SGHTA, CDR2 FQGNSA. The CDR3 DNA sequence: TGTGCCAGCAGCTTAGGGGGGGACTACACCTTC. Protein sequence: CASSLGGDYTF.

The chain carries TRBV10-2 and TRBJ2-1; D is ambiguous. Germline V gives CDR1 WSHSY, CDR2 SAAADI. The CDR3 runs 16 residues. Trimming shortened V by 4 bases and J by 1 base, and 14 bases separated the two germline ends. The chain's CDR3 is CASSGGSAASYNEQFF. The CDR3 DNA follows: TGCGCCAGCAGTGGAGGTTCGGCAGCTTCCTACAATGAGCAGTTCTTC.

The chain recombines TRBV4-2 with TRBJ2-7; 9 bases line up with TRBD1. Germline trimming cut 2 bases from V and 6 bases from J; bases unmatched to any gene: 8. There are 15 residues in the CDR3. Germline assignment: CDR1 LGHNA and CDR2 YNFKEQ. The CDR3 DNA reads TGTGCCAGCAGCCAATGGACAGGGGAATGGGTCGAGCAGTACTTC. Its translation is CASSQWTGEWVEQYF.

The rearrangement uses TRBV11-3 and TRBJ2-1; no firm D call. The CDR3 consists of 16 residues. V was clipped by 1 base and J by 0 bases, with 10 bases between them. CDR1 is SGHNT and CDR2 is YENEEA in the germline V gene. DNA for the CDR3: TGTGCCAGCAGCTTAGTGGGCCTACACTCCTACAATGAGCAGTTCTTC. It specifies CASSLVGLHSYNEQFF.

This chain joins TRBV7-6 and TRBJ2-7, with a tentative D call TRBD1 (5 bases). The CDR3 has 13 residues. CDR1 SGHVS and CDR2 FNYEAQ come from the germline V gene. The ends were cut back, 5 bases at V and 1 base at J, with 9 bases in the middle. The CDR3 DNA follows: TGTGCCAGCAGCGAGGACACTTCCTACGAGCAGTACTTC. Its protein is CASSEDTSYEQYF. Drawing the rest from reference TRBV7-6 and TRBJ2-7, the complete variable domain is GAGVSQSPRYKVTKRGQDVALRCDPISGHVSLYWYRQALGQGPEFLTYFNYEAQQDKSGLPNDRFSAERPEGSISTLTIQRTEQRDSAMYRCASSEDTSYEQYFGPGTRLTVT.

The chain has TRBV7-6 and TRBJ2-7; tentatively, D is TRBD2 (5 bases). The germline CDR1 and CDR2 sequences are SGHVS and FNYEAQ. This CDR3 spans 13 amino acids. V was clipped by 4 bases and J by 4 bases, with 11 bases between them. The CDR3 sequence is CASSSIRGYEQYF. The CDR3, as DNA: TGTGCCAGCAGCTCCATTCGGGGATACGAGCAGTACTTC.

This chain connects TRBV5-1 to TRBJ2-7, with D possibly matching TRBD2 (5 bases). There are 13 residues in the CDR3. Trimming pared 2 bases from V and 2 bases from J, leaving 8 bases between. CDR1 SGHRS and CDR2 YFSETQ come from the germline V gene. Here the CDR3 DNA reads TGCGCCAGCAGCTTTAGCGACCCCTACGAGCAGTACTTC. This encodes CASSFSDPYEQYF.

J is TRBJ2-1 and V is TRBV19; 7 nucleotides line up with TRBD1. From germline, CDR1 is LNHDA and CDR2 SQIVND (reference sequence). J gave up 7 bases and V 5 bases, and 8 bases lay outside the gene matches. The CDR3 extends over 14 amino acids. CDR3 region: CASSQTQGRNEQFF. CDR3 nucleotide sequence: TGTGCCAGTAGTCAAACACAGGGGAGAAATGAGCAGTTCTTC.

As to this clone: At one end the junction does not follow the germline gene, possibly because of a read error. This CDR3 is also generated by other DNA sequences in the sample. J is TRBJ2-2 and V is TRBV27, with D perhaps matching TRBD1 or TRBD2 (5 bases each). Germline CDR1 is MNHEY and CDR2 is SMNVEV (reference sequence). The CDR3 loop spans 14 amino acids. In DNA form, the CDR3 reads TGTGCCAGCAGTTTATATCGGGGCACCGGGGAGTTGTTTTTT. Residues: CASSLYRGTGELFF.

The chain uses TRBV7-9 and TRBJ2-1, with D maybe TRBD2 (5 bases). Germline values: CDR1 SEHNR, CDR2 FQNEAQ (reference sequence). The CDR3 length is 15 residues. The ends were cut back, 3 bases at V and 4 bases at J, with 13 bases in the middle. The CDR3 loop reads CASSFGIAKYNEQFF. CDR3 in DNA: TGTGCCAGCAGCTTCGGGATAGCGAAATACAATGAGCAGTTCTTC.

The gene calls are TRBV4-3 and TRBJ2-1; 10 bases match TRBD1. Germline CDR1 reads LGHNA; CDR2 reads YSLEER. This CDR3 is 17 amino acids long. V shed 4 bases and J 4 bases; nucleotides not matched to a gene: 10. For the CDR3, the DNA is TGCGCCAGCAGCCCGAGACCCGGGACAGGGGTTTACAATGAGCAGTTCTTC. Protein: CASSPRPGTGVYNEQFF.

V and J are TRBV19 and TRBJ2-5; 8 bases line up with TRBD2. The germline V gene has CDR1 LNHDA and CDR2 SQIVND (reference sequence). The CDR3 contains 15 residues. J was trimmed by 4 bases and V by 7 bases; bases with no gene match: 11. The CDR3 DNA sequence: TGTGCCAGTACCCCTTTCGGGAGCGGGAGAGAGACCCAGTACTTC. This gives the protein CASTPFGSGRETQYF.

The chain combines TRBV4-1 with TRBJ2-6, with D possibly matching TRBD2 (6 bases). Trimming removed 1 base from V and 0 bases from J, with 7 bases in between. The CDR3 is 16 amino acids. CDR1 is MGHRA, CDR2 YSYEKL, per germline. The CDR3 spells CASSQGGDSGANVLTF. The CDR3 coding sequence is TGCGCCAGCAGCCAAGGGGGGGACTCTGGGGCCAACGTCCTGACTTTC.

V usage is TRBV27 and J usage is TRBJ1-4; 8 bases map to TRBD1. Germline V gene data show CDR1 as MNHEY and CDR2 as SMNVEV (reference sequence). CDR3 length: 15 residues. V was pared by 2 bases and J by 8 bases, with 7 bases of the junction left unmatched. CDR3 DNA: TGTGCCAGCAGTTTACAGGGGGCCGAGGGGGAAAAACTGTTTTTT. This translates into CASSLQGAEGEKLFF.

CDR3 bases: TGTGCCAGCAGCTTAGCGCGGGGGGTTGACTATGGCTACACCTTC. Protein sequence: CASSLARGVDYGYTF. This chain joins TRBV7-8 and TRBJ1-2; D perhaps matches TRBD1 (5 bases). Germline values: CDR1 SGHVS, CDR2 FQNEAQ. The CDR3 sequence is 15 residues long. V lost 0 bases to trimming and J lost 3 bases, with 11 bases between them.

In this sample, this clone turned up once. The V gene is TRBV19, the J gene TRBJ2-2; D is undetermined. The V and J ends lost 0 bases and 3 bases respectively, with 14 bases between them. Looked up from germline, CDR1 is LNHDA and CDR2 is SQIVND (reference sequence). This CDR3 has 17 residues. The CDR3 DNA follows: TGTGCCAGTAGTATAGATCTATATGGCACCTACACCGGGGAGCTGTTTTTT. This encodes CASSIDLYGTYTGELFF.

This sequence joins TRBV19 and TRBJ1-1; 7 positions match TRBD1. After removal of 3 bases from V and 5 bases from J, the junction contained 9 bases not matched to a gene. Germline V gene lookup returns CDR1 LNHDA and CDR2 SQIVND (reference sequence). The CDR3 covers 15 residues. The CDR3 is CASSIERGPWTEAFF. The CDR3, as DNA: TGTGCCAGTAGTATCGAGAGGGGGCCATGGACTGAAGCTTTCTTT.

V is TRBV28 and J is TRBJ1-1; D uncertain. This CDR3 comprises 12 residues. Trimming removed 6 bases at V and 4 bases at J, with 9 bases between. Germline assignment: CDR1 MDHEN and CDR2 SYDVKM. CDR3: CASRREGTEAFF. The CDR3 coding sequence is TGTGCCAGCAGGAGAGAGGGCACTGAAGCTTTCTTT. The full variable domain, rest sourced from reference TRBV28 and TRBJ1-1, is DVKVTQSSRYLVKRTGEKVFLECVQDMDHENMFWYRQDPGLGLRLIYFSYDVKMKEKGDIPEGYSVSREKKERFSLILESASTNQTSMYLCASRREGTEAFFGQGTRLTVV.

The gene calls are TRBV27 and TRBJ2-3; 10 bases agree with TRBD1. The CDR3 contains 16 residues. Germline V lookup: CDR1 MNHEY, CDR2 SMNVEV (reference sequence). V shed 4 bases, J shed 5 bases, and the junction held 9 bases outside the gene matches. DNA for the CDR3: TGTGCCAGCAGTTCCCACTGGGGGGACAGGGGAGATACGCAGTATTTT. This codes for CASSSHWGDRGDTQYF.

This clone was seen more than once but under ten times. This chain joins TRBV6-6 and TRBJ2-7; D may correspond to TRBD1 or TRBD2 (7 bases each). The V end lost 7 bases, the J end lost 4 bases, and 20 bases lay between the germline ends. This CDR3 is 15 amino acids long. Germline V CDR1 and CDR2: MNHNY, SVGAGI (reference sequence). CDR3 in amino acids: CASTPSTGRGYEQYF. The CDR3 nucleotides are TGTGCCAGCACCCCATCGACAGGGAGGGGATACGAGCAGTACTTC.

The chain employs TRBV27 and TRBJ1-1; D unresolved. Germline V gene data show CDR1 as MNHEY and CDR2 as SMNVEV (reference sequence). This CDR3 comprises 10 residues. V lost 4 bases and J 7 bases, leaving 4 bases between the germline ends. The CDR3 loop reads CASSSGEAFF. The CDR3 DNA reads as TGTGCCAGCAGTTCCGGTGAAGCTTTCTTT.

This clone occurred once. The chain has TRBV28 and TRBJ1-3, with TRBD1 matching over 10 bases. CDR1 and CDR2 (germline): MDHEN, SYDVKM. J lost 0 bases, V lost 8 bases, and 7 bases had no gene match. The CDR3 contains 16 residues. The CDR3 DNA follows: TGTGCCAGCCTCCCGACAGGGGGCCTCTCTGGAAACACCATATATTTT. Protein product: CASLPTGGLSGNTIYF.

On this clone: This CDR3 is also generated by other DNA sequences in the sample. This sequence joins TRBV9 and TRBJ2-7; no definite D call. Trimming pared 0 bases from V and 0 bases from J, leaving 7 bases between. Per the germline V gene, CDR1 is SGDLS and CDR2 is YYNGEE. The CDR3 length is 14 residues. CDR3 sequence (DNA): TGTGCCAGCAGCGTAGGGGCAGACTCCTACGAGCAGTACTTC. Its translation: CASSVGADSYEQYF.

The rearrangement joins TRBV7-9 to TRBJ1-1; D gene ambiguous. The CDR3 loop spans 15 amino acids. V lost 6 bases, J lost 1 base, and 15 bases lay in between. Germline values: CDR1 SEHNR, CDR2 FQNEAQ (reference sequence). The CDR3 DNA reads as TGTGCCAGCAGGGTAGACGGATTAGAGAACACTGAAGCTTTCTTT. It codes for CASRVDGLENTEAFF.

V and J are TRBV6-6 and TRBJ2-3; D is unclear. V dropped 7 bases and J dropped 0 bases, with 11 bases sitting between them. There are 14 residues in the CDR3. Germline CDR1 and CDR2: MNHNY and SVGAGI (reference sequence). This CDR3 reads CASNIASSTDTQYF. Written as DNA, the CDR3 is TGTGCCAGCAACATAGCATCTAGCACAGATACGCAGTATTTT.

The CDR3, as DNA: TGTGCCAGTAGTGCGGCGTCCTACAATGAGCAGTTCTTC. Protein sequence: CASSAASYNEQFF. The chain combines TRBV19 with TRBJ2-1; D gene unclear. The germline V and J ends were trimmed by 5 bases and 1 base, with 6 bases remaining between them. This CDR3 comprises 13 residues. CDR1 LNHDA and CDR2 SQIVND come from the germline V gene (reference sequence). Variable domain in full (rest from reference TRBV19 and TRBJ2-1): DGGITQSPKYLFRKEGQNVTLSCEQNLNHDAMYWYRQDPGQGLRLIYYSQIVNDFQKGDIAEGYSVSREKKESFPLTVTSAQKNPTAFYLCASSAASYNEQFFGPGTRLTVL.